This T cell receptor beta chain was sequenced during a study of T cells in Graves' hyperthyroidism and ophthalmopathy. Researchers took RNA transcripts and amplified the TCR beta CDR3 regions from them. The study used the HTBI primer set for a first-round RT-PCR of the TCR CDR3. From the multiplex PCR reads, TCRdb called clonotypes with MiXCR, one entry per CDR3 protein. In the table there are 330,000 or so distinct CDR3 sequences, 18% of which are singletons. The germline V gene encodes CDR1 DFQATT and CDR2 SNEGSKA (reference sequence). V lost 6 bases to trimming and J lost 1 base, with 18 bases between them. This CDR3 is 15 amino acids long. This clonotype was seen ten or more times.

The material sequenced was blood. The source is a woman between 40 and 50 years old with Graves' ophthalmopathy. The chain couples TRBV20-1 to TRBJ1-1; maybe TRBD1 (5 bases). As DNA, the CDR3 is TGCAGTGCACCTCCCACTGGGAGGGGGAACACTGAAGCTTTCTTT. Translated: CSAPPTGRGNTEAFF.